The present TCR beta chain was sequenced within a study of pediatric ulcerative colitis. Assay: immunoSEQ multiplex PCR; the TCRdb copy retains only in-frame clones and omits some. The sample records over 45,000 clones, 60% to 85% being singletons. Study-level results: Ulcerative colitis patients shared more blood-rectal clones than controls.

Note on this clone: The antigen is not known.

One to two pinch biopsies were taken from the rectum during colonoscopy. The germline V gene has CDR1 MNHEY and CDR2 SVGAGI. The V end was cut by 6 bases, the J end by 7 bases, with 12 bases between. The CDR3 loop spans 12 amino acids. The clonotype comes from a girl between 10 and 17 years old with moderate ulcerative colitis. V is TRBV6-5 and J is TRBJ1-2; D is unclear. Sequenced: gut tissue. The CDR3 coding sequence is TGTGCCAGCAGCGCTAGTCCTTCTGGCTACACCTTC. Its translation: CASSASPSGYTF.